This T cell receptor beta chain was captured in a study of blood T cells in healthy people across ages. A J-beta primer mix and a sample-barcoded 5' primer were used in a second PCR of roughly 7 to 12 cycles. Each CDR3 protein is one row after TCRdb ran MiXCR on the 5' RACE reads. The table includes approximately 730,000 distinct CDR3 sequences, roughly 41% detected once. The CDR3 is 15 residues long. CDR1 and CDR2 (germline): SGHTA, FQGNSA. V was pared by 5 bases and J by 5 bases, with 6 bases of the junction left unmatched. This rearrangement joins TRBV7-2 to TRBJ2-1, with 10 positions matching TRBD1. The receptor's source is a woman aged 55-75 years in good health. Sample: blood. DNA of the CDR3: TGTGCCAGCAGCCACCGGGACAGGGGTGACAATGAGCAGTTCTTC. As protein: CASSHRDRGDNEQFF.